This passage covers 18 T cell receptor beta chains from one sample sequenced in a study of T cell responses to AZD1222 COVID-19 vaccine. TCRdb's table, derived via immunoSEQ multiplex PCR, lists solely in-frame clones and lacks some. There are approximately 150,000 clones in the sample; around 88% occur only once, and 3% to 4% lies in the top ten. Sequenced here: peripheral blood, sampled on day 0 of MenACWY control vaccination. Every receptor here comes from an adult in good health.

CDR3 protein: CASSSAGGLDTQYF. Here the CDR3 DNA reads TGTGCCAGCAGCTCCGCGGGGGGATTAGATACGCAGTATTTT. V is TRBV7-2 and J is TRBJ2-3, with 8 bases aligning to TRBD2. CDR3 length: 14 residues. After removal of 4 bases from V and 5 bases from J, the junction contained 5 bases not matched to a gene. The germline CDR1 and CDR2 sequences are SGHTA and FQGNSA.

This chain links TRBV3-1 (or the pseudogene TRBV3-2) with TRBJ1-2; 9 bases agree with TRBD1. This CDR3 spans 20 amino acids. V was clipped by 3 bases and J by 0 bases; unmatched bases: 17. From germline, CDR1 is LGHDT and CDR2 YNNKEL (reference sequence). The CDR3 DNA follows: TGTGCCAGCAGCCACCTCCCCCTAGGACAGGGGATCCCTGCTAACTATGGCTACACCTTC. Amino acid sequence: CASSHLPLGQGIPANYGYTF.

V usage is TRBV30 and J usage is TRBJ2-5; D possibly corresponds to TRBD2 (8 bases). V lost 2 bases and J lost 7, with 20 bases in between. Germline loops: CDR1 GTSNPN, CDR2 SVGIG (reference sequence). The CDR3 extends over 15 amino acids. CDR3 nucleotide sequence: TGTGCCTGGAGTCCGGGACTAGGGGACAGTGGGACCCAGTACTTC. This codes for CAWSPGLGDSGTQYF.

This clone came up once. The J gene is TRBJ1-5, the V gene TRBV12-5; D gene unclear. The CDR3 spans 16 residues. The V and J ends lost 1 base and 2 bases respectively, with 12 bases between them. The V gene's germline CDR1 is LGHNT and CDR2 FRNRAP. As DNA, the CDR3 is TGTGCTAGTGGTTTGGCTCCCCCTTGGGGCAATCAGCCCCAGCATTTT. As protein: CASGLAPPWGNQPQHF.

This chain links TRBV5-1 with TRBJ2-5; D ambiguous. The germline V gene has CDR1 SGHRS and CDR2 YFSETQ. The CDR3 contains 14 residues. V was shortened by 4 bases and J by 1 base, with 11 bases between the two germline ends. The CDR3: CASSPDRSQETQYF. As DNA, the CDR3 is TGCGCCAGCAGCCCGGACCGAAGCCAAGAGACCCAGTACTTC.

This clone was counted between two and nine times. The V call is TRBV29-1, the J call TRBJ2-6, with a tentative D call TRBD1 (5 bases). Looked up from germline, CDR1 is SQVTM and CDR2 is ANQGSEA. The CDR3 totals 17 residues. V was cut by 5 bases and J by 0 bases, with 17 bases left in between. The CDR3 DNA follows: TGCAGCGTTAGCCCTTCCCGACAGCCCTCTGGGGCCAACGTCCTGACTTTC. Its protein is CSVSPSRQPSGANVLTF.

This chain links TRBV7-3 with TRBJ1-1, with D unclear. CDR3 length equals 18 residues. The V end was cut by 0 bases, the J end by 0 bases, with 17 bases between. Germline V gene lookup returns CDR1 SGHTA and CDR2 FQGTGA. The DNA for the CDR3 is TGTGCCAGCAGCTTAACGGTAATGGGCAGCCTGATGAACACTGAAGCTTTCTTT. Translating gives CASSLTVMGSLMNTEAFF.

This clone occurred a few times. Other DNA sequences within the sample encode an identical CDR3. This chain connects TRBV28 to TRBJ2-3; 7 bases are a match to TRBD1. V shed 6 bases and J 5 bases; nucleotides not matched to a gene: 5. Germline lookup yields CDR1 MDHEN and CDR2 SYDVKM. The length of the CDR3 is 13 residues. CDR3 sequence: CASSDRARDTQYF. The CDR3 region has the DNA TGTGCCAGCAGCGACAGGGCGCGAGATACGCAGTATTTT. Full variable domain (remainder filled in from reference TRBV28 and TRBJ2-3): DVKVTQSSRYLVKRTGEKVFLECVQDMDHENMFWYRQDPGLGLRLIYFSYDVKMKEKGDIPEGYSVSREKKERFSLILESASTNQTSMYLCASSDRARDTQYFGPGTRLTVL.

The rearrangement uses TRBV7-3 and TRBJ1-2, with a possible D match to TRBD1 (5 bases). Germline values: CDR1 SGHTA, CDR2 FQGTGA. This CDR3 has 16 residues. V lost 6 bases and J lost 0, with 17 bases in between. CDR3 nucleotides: TGTGCCAGCAGTATCGGGACTGCAGTCACTAACTATGGCTACACCTTC. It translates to CASSIGTAVTNYGYTF.

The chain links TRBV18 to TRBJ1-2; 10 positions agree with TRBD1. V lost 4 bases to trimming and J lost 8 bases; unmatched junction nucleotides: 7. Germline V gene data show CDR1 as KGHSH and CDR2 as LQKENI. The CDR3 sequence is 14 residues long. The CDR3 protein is CASSHGTGERGYTF. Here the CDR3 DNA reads TGTGCCAGCTCACACGGGACAGGGGAGAGAGGCTACACCTTC.

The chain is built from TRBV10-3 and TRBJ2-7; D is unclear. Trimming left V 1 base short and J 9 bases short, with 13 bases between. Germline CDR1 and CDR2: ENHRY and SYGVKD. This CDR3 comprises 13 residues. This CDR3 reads CAISEYPGPGQYF. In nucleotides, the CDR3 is TGTGCCATCAGTGAGTATCCGGGCCCGGGGCAGTACTTC.

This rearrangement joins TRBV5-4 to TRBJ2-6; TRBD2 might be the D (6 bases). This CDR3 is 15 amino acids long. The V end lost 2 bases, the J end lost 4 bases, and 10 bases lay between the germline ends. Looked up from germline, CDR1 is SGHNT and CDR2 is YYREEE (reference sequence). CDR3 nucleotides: TGTGCCAGCAGCTTCGGAGGGCAAGGGGCCAACGTCCTGACTTTC. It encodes CASSFGGQGANVLTF.

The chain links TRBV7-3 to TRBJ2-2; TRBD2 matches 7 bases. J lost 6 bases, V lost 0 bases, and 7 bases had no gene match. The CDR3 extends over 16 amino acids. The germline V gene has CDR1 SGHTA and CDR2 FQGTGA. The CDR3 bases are TGTGCCAGCAGCTTAACCCGGGGGGTGAGGTCCGGGGAGCTGTTTTTT. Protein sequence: CASSLTRGVRSGELFF. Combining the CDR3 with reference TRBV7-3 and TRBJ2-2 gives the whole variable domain GAGVSQTPSNKVTEKGKYVELRCDPISGHTALYWYRQSLGQGPEFLIYFQGTGAADDSGLPNDRFFAVRPEGSVSTLKIQRTERGDSAVYLCASSLTRGVRSGELFFGEGSRLTVL.

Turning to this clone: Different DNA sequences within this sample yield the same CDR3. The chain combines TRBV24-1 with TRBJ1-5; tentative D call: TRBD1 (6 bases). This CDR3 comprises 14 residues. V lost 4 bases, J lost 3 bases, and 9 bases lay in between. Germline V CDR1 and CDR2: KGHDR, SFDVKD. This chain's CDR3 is CATSEGGFNQPQHF. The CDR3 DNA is TGTGCCACCAGTGAAGGGGGATTCAATCAGCCCCAGCATTTT.

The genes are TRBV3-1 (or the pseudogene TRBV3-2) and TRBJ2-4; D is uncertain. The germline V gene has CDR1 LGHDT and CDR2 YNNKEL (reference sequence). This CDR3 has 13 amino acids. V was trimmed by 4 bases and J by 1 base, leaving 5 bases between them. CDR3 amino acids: CASSPLAKNIQYF. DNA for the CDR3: TGTGCCAGCAGCCCCTTGGCCAAAAACATTCAGTACTTC.

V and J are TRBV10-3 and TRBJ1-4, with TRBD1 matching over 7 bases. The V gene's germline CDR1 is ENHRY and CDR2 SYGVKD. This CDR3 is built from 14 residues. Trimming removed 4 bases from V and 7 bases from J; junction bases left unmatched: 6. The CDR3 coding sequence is TGTGCCATCAGTGCCACAGGGGTGGCTGAAAAACTGTTTTTT. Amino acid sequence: CAISATGVAEKLFF.

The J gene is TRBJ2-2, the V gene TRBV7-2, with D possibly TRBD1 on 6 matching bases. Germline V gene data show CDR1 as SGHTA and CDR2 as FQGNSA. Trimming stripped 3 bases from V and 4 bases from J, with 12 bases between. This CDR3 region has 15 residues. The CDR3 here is CASSLGTGSTGELFF. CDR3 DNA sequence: TGTGCCAGCAGCTTGGGAACAGGGTCCACCGGGGAGCTGTTTTTT.

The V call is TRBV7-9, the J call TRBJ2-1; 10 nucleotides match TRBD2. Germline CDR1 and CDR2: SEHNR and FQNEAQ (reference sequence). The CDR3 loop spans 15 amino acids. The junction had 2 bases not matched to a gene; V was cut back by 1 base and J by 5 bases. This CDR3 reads CASSLVTSGDNEQFF. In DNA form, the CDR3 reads TGTGCCAGCAGCTTAGTAACTAGCGGGGACAATGAGCAGTTCTTC.